A single sample is the source of the 8 T cell receptor beta chains below, sequenced in a study of shared clonotypes between healthy human individuals. The assay was immunoSEQ multiplex PCR, and TCRdb's table has in-frame clones only and misses some. The table shows some 630,000 clones, with about 96% occurring only once. Naivety among CD8 cells was defined by CD45RO negativity and positive CCR7 selection, thereby excluding terminally differentiated effector memory CD45RA+ cells. The sample consisted of naive CD8+ T cells sorted from blood. These receptors came from a woman in her twenties or thirties in good health.

V and J are TRBV7-9 and TRBJ2-7, with 8 bases fitting TRBD1. Germline values: CDR1 SEHNR, CDR2 FQNEAQ (reference sequence). The CDR3 runs to 14 residues. Trimming took 5 bases from V and 2 from J; bases not matched to a gene: 5. The CDR3 here is CASSNDRGAYEQYF. CDR3 coding DNA: TGTGCCAGCAGCAACGACAGGGGAGCCTACGAGCAGTACTTC.

The chain has TRBV5-1 and TRBJ2-3, with 9 nucleotides matching TRBD1. CDR3 size: 16 residues. The J segment lost 6 bases and the V segment lost 4 bases, leaving 12 bases of the junction unmatched. CDR1 is SGHRS and CDR2 is YFSETQ in the germline V gene. CDR3: CASSSQGQGIGDTQYF. The CDR3 DNA sequence: TGCGCCAGCAGCAGTCAAGGACAGGGGATAGGGGATACGCAGTATTTT.

This chain links TRBV28 with TRBJ2-7; no definite D call. V shed 1 base and J shed 0 bases, with 13 bases lying between them. In germline, CDR1 is MDHEN, CDR2 SYDVKM. CDR3 length equals 16 residues. Written as DNA, the CDR3 is TGTGCCAGCAGTTTATTTGTAACCGATTCCTCCTACGAGCAGTACTTC. It encodes CASSLFVTDSSYEQYF.

The chain is built from TRBV4-1 and TRBJ2-1, with 7 positions matching TRBD2. CDR3 length: 17 residues. V trimming: 4 bases; J trimming: 3 bases; junction bases outside the gene matches: 12. The germline gives CDR1 MGHRA, CDR2 YSYEKL. Here the CDR3 DNA reads TGCGCCAGCAGCCTTAGAAGCGCGGGAGAAGTCTACAATGAGCAGTTCTTC. Its translation is CASSLRSAGEVYNEQFF.

The chain is built from TRBV27 and TRBJ2-7; 9 bases fit TRBD1. The CDR3 covers 16 residues. CDR1 is MNHEY, CDR2 SMNVEV, per germline (reference sequence). Trimming removed 0 bases from V and 3 bases from J; junction bases left unmatched: 6. DNA of the CDR3: TGTGCCAGCAGTTTATCAGCCGGGACAGGGCACTACGAGCAGTACTTC. Its translation: CASSLSAGTGHYEQYF.

V usage is TRBV13 and J usage is TRBJ2-1; D is unresolved. The CDR3 totals 10 residues. Germline V lookup: CDR1 PRHDT, CDR2 FYEKMQ (reference sequence). V was shortened by 5 bases and J by 10 bases, with 6 bases between the two germline ends. CDR3 sequence reads: CASSPGEQFF. Here the CDR3 DNA reads TGTGCCAGCAGCCCCGGGGAGCAGTTCTTC.

The chain couples TRBV6-6 to TRBJ2-1; possibly TRBD2 for D (6 bases). The V gene lost 1 base and the J gene lost 5 bases, with 15 bases spanning the gap. Per the germline V gene, CDR1 is MNHNY and CDR2 is SVGAGI (reference sequence). The CDR3 length is 16 residues. The CDR3 is CASSYYASEPNNEQFF. Here the CDR3 DNA reads TGTGCCAGCAGTTACTATGCTAGCGAGCCAAACAATGAGCAGTTCTTC.

The rearrangement joins TRBV7-7 to TRBJ2-1; perhaps TRBD2 as D (5 bases). Trimming stripped 3 bases from V and 7 bases from J, with 10 bases between. CDR3 length: 13 residues. Germline-derived CDR1 and CDR2 are SSHAT and FNYEAQ (reference sequence). The CDR3 DNA is TGTGCCAGCAGCTTCAATCGGGGAAATGAGCAGTTCTTC. This gives the protein CASSFNRGNEQFF.